One sample yielded the 25 T cell receptor beta chains listed below, sequenced in a study of human CD4 T cells and Enterobacteriaceae. Sorting took every CD4+ cell except CD45RA+CCR7+CD95- naive cells, reaching over 98% purity. Profiled with immunoSEQ multiplex PCR; TCRdb holds only in-frame clones, not every one. The table lists about 29,000 clones, around 80% of them singletons, with over 1.5% in the top ten. Sequenced material: memory CD4+ T cells from blood. These receptors were collected from a human donor in good health.

V usage is TRBV19 and J usage is TRBJ2-7, with D unclear. CDR3 length equals 13 residues. CDR1 and CDR2 from the germline V gene are LNHDA and SQIVND (reference sequence). Trimming left V 4 bases short and J 3 bases short, with 10 bases between. In nucleotides, the CDR3 is TGTGCCAGTAGTAGAGACTGGCGCTACGAGCAGTACTTC. Its translation: CASSRDWRYEQYF.

The chain links TRBV7-2 to TRBJ2-7, with TRBD1 matching 9 bases. Germline V gene lookup returns CDR1 SGHTA and CDR2 FQGNSA. There are 15 residues in the CDR3. Germline trimming cut 4 bases from V and 1 base from J; bases unmatched to any gene: 5. The CDR3 nucleotides read TGTGCCAGCAGCTGGACCGGGACAGGGTCCTACGAGCAGTACTTC. Its translation is CASSWTGTGSYEQYF.

The J gene is TRBJ2-1, the V gene TRBV7-9; 7 bases fit TRBD1. CDR1 and CDR2 (germline): SEHNR, FQNEAQ (reference sequence). V shed 2 bases and J 0 bases; nucleotides not matched to a gene: 4. CDR3 length: 16 residues. This CDR3 is CASSLFGTASYNEQFF. Here the CDR3 DNA reads TGTGCCAGCAGCTTATTCGGGACAGCCTCCTACAATGAGCAGTTCTTC.

The V call is TRBV19, the J call TRBJ2-6; D gene uncertain. Germline CDR1 LNHDA, CDR2 SQIVND (reference sequence). The CDR3 is 15 amino acids. V was shortened by 4 bases and J by 0 bases, with 7 bases between the two germline ends. CDR3 DNA sequence: TGTGCCAGTAGTAAATTCGGCTCTGGGGCCAACGTCCTGACTTTC. It specifies CASSKFGSGANVLTF.

The chain joins TRBV28 to TRBJ1-1; the D is unclear. V dropped 2 bases and J dropped 1 base, with 5 bases sitting between them. Germline loops: CDR1 MDHEN, CDR2 SYDVKM. This CDR3 is 13 amino acids long. For the CDR3, the DNA is TGTGCCAGCAGTTTAGGGTGGAACACTGAAGCTTTCTTT. Protein product: CASSLGWNTEAFF.

The J gene is TRBJ1-3, the V gene TRBV28, with 7 bases that match TRBD1. From germline, CDR1 is MDHEN and CDR2 SYDVKM. With V trimmed by 5 bases and J by 1 base, 14 bases remained unmatched. The CDR3 has 18 amino acids. Written as DNA, the CDR3 is TGTGCCAGCAGTCTCCACAGGGGCTCCTACCTATCTGGAAACACCATATATTTT. It encodes CASSLHRGSYLSGNTIYF.

V is TRBV7-3 and J is TRBJ2-1; the match to TRBD2 covers 9 bases. There are 15 residues in the CDR3. J lost 4 bases, V lost 5 bases, and 6 bases had no gene match. CDR1 SGHTA and CDR2 FQGTGA come from the germline V gene. Written as DNA, the CDR3 is TGTGCCAGCAGCAAGACTAGCGGTCCATACAATGAGCAGTTCTTC. Residues: CASSKTSGPYNEQFF.

V and J are TRBV7-9 and TRBJ2-3; 7 positions match TRBD2. This CDR3 contains 16 residues. The germline V gene encodes CDR1 SEHNR and CDR2 FQNEAQ (reference sequence). V lost 6 bases and J lost 4; bases outside the gene matches: 13. The CDR3 region has the DNA TGTGCCAGCAGAAAAAATTCCGGGACTATCCCAGATACGCAGTATTTT. It encodes CASRKNSGTIPDTQYF.

This chain uses TRBV29-1 with TRBJ2-7; D is ambiguous. V lost 4 bases and J 2 bases, leaving 9 bases between the germline ends. The CDR3 covers 12 residues. The germline gives CDR1 SQVTM, CDR2 ANQGSEA. CDR3 sequence reads: CSVVSHTYEQYF. The CDR3 DNA reads TGCAGCGTTGTTAGCCATACCTACGAGCAGTACTTC.

J is TRBJ2-7 and V is TRBV2, with D possibly matching TRBD1 (6 bases). The CDR3 totals 13 residues. In germline, CDR1 is SNHLY, CDR2 FYNNEI. The V gene lost 5 bases and the J gene lost 3 bases, with 11 bases spanning the gap. The CDR3 loop reads CASSQGSFYEQYF. The CDR3, as DNA: TGTGCCAGCAGTCAGGGGAGTTTCTACGAGCAGTACTTC.

V usage is TRBV10-2 and J usage is TRBJ2-3; unclear D gene. Per the germline V gene, CDR1 is WSHSY and CDR2 is SAAADI. Trimming took off 7 bases at V and 2 bases at J, with 10 bases between the two ends. The length of the CDR3 is 13 residues. CDR3 region: CASNTGSTDTQYF. The CDR3 DNA is TGCGCCAGCAATACCGGGTCCACAGATACGCAGTATTTT.

The chain joins TRBV11-1 to TRBJ2-2; 9 positions agree with TRBD1. CDR1 is SGHAT and CDR2 is FQDESV in the germline V gene (reference sequence). This CDR3 is built from 15 residues. Unmatched junction bases numbered 2, after V lost 1 base and J lost 5 bases. For the CDR3, the DNA is TGTGCCAGCAGCTTAGGGGGACAGGGTACCGGGGAGCTGTTTTTT. Residues: CASSLGGQGTGELFF.

This clone was seen a few times. This chain's CDR3 is CASSRTGGAETQYF. The CDR3 region has the DNA TGTGCCAGCAGTAGGACAGGGGGCGCAGAGACCCAGTACTTC. This chain links TRBV28 with TRBJ2-5; 11 positions agree with TRBD1. The CDR3 runs to 14 residues. The junction had 3 bases not matched to a gene; V was cut back by 5 bases and J by 4 bases. Germline assignment: CDR1 MDHEN and CDR2 SYDVKM.

The chain combines TRBV9 with TRBJ2-2; D may be TRBD1 or TRBD2 (5 bases each). CDR1 SGDLS and CDR2 YYNGEE come from the germline V gene. V lost 6 bases and J lost 4, with 16 bases in between. The CDR3 extends over 15 amino acids. For the CDR3, the DNA is TGTGCCAGCACCAAAACCTCGGGACCCACCGGGGAGCTGTTTTTT. Its translation is CASTKTSGPTGELFF.

The chain carries TRBV7-2 and TRBJ1-5; D not certain. The germline CDR1 and CDR2 sequences are SGHTA and FQGNSA. V was trimmed by 2 bases and J by 5 bases, leaving 10 bases between them. The CDR3 is 14 residues long. CDR3 coding DNA: TGTGCCAGCAGCTTAATGGGTCAGGATCAGCCCCAGCATTTT. Translated: CASSLMGQDQPQHF.

The chain uses TRBV7-2 and TRBJ2-1, with 12 bases fitting TRBD2. The CDR3 extends over 15 amino acids. Germline V gives CDR1 SGHTA, CDR2 FQGNSA. The V segment lost 6 bases and the J segment 6 bases; nucleotides outside the gene matches: 6. CDR3 amino acids: CASRPTSGRANEQFF. CDR3 coding DNA: TGTGCCAGCAGGCCGACTAGCGGGAGAGCCAATGAGCAGTTCTTC.

The rearrangement uses TRBV29-1 and TRBJ1-1; D is unclear. The CDR3 covers 14 residues. Trimming pared 1 base from V and 2 bases from J, leaving 11 bases between. The germline CDR1 and CDR2 sequences are SQVTM and ANQGSEA. The CDR3 sequence: CSVEAVAGNTEAFF. DNA of the CDR3: TGCAGCGTTGAAGCCGTCGCGGGTAACACTGAAGCTTTCTTT.

This clone was detected once. This chain links TRBV2 with TRBJ2-7; no firm D call. This CDR3 has 12 residues. CDR1 and CDR2 from the germline V gene are SNHLY and FYNNEI. V lost 8 bases and J lost 5, with 13 bases in between. CDR3 sequence reads: CASSTDEDEQYF. The CDR3 region has the DNA TGTGCCAGCTCCACGGACGAAGACGAGCAGTACTTC.

CDR3 amino acids: CASTRTGTSGNTIYF. Written as DNA, the CDR3 is TGTGCCAGCACCCGGACAGGGACCTCTGGAAACACCATATATTTT. The chain carries TRBV6-6 and TRBJ1-3; 8 positions agree with TRBD1. Germline trimming cut 7 bases from V and 0 bases from J; bases unmatched to any gene: 5. The CDR3 runs 15 residues. Germline V gene lookup returns CDR1 MNHNY and CDR2 SVGAGI (reference sequence).

The chain uses TRBV9 and TRBJ2-7, with 7 positions matching TRBD2. The germline V gene has CDR1 SGDLS and CDR2 YYNGEE. V lost 5 bases to trimming and J lost 6 bases; unmatched junction nucleotides: 8. The CDR3 is 13 residues long. This CDR3 reads CASSYTTGGEQYF. DNA of the CDR3: TGTGCCAGCAGTTATACTACGGGGGGCGAGCAGTACTTC.

The gene calls are TRBV9 and TRBJ1-2; D perhaps matches TRBD1 (5 bases). V lost 4 bases and J lost 2, with 12 bases in between. The CDR3 length is 14 residues. Germline CDR1 reads SGDLS; CDR2 reads YYNGEE. The CDR3 DNA reads as TGTGCCAGCAGCCCCACACCAGGGAACTATGGCTACACCTTC. The encoded protein is CASSPTPGNYGYTF.

About this clone: At one boundary the junction diverges from the germline segment, which might be a read error. V and J are TRBV2 and TRBJ1-1, with D uncertain. The CDR3 length is 11 residues. From germline, CDR1 is SNHLY and CDR2 FYNNEI. The CDR3: CASSVNSEAFF. Written as DNA, the CDR3 is TGTGCCAGCAGTGTAAACAGTGAAGCTTTCTTT.

This clone appeared a single time. This sequence joins TRBV30 and TRBJ2-7, with TRBD1 matching 9 bases. The CDR3 extends over 15 amino acids. Germline trimming cut 4 bases from V and 1 base from J; bases unmatched to any gene: 8. Germline CDR1 reads GTSNPN; CDR2 reads SVGIG (reference sequence). CDR3 sequence: CAWNLPGQGSYEQYF. Here the CDR3 DNA reads TGTGCCTGGAACCTTCCTGGACAGGGGTCCTACGAGCAGTACTTC.

The sample holds one count of this clone. The chain is built from TRBV25-1 and TRBJ2-7; a possible D gene is TRBD2 (5 bases). V lost 6 bases, J lost 6 bases, and 24 bases lay in between. CDR1 is MGHDK, CDR2 SYGVNS, per germline. The CDR3 is 16 amino acids. The CDR3 reads CASSAPGRTRFGEQYF. Written as DNA, the CDR3 is TGTGCCAGCAGCGCACCCGGACGGACTCGGTTTGGCGAGCAGTACTTC.

V and J are TRBV6-1 and TRBJ2-2, with TRBD2 identical over 10 bases. Germline assignment: CDR1 MNHNS and CDR2 SASEGT. This CDR3 region has 15 residues. With 6 bases clipped from V and 1 base from J, the junction kept 2 bases outside the gene matches. CDR3 in amino acids: CASRIAGGNTGELFF. In nucleotides, the CDR3 is TGTGCCAGCAGGATAGCGGGAGGGAACACCGGGGAGCTGTTTTTT.